Given below is one T cell receptor (beta chain) in context. The method was immunoSEQ multiplex PCR; TCRdb's version includes in-frame clones alone and lacks a portion of them. Of some 120,000 clones in the sample, roughly 89% were seen once. This specimen comes from a study of PD-L1 blockade in urothelial cancer. This CDR3 has 16 amino acids. CDR1 is SGHDT, CDR2 YYEEEE, per germline. The germline V and J ends were trimmed by 0 bases and 1 base, with 13 bases remaining between them. As for time point: peripheral blood 6 weeks after treatment start. This clonotype originated in a man aged 55 to 70 with urothelial cancer. The sample was PBMCs, taken around atezolizumab (anti-PD-L1) treatment. The chain carries TRBV5-6 and TRBJ1-1, with a tentative D call TRBD1 (6 bases). CDR3 DNA sequence: TGTGCCAGCAGCTTGGCTTCTAGGGGGGGGAACACTGAAGCTTTCTTT. This encodes CASSLASRGGNTEAFF.